The rows below give T cell receptor beta chains drawn from one sample of a study of T cell responses to AZD1222 COVID-19 vaccine. The protocol was immunoSEQ multiplex PCR, while the TCRdb copy is restricted to in-frame clones and leaves out a portion. Here the sample spans 75,000 to 100,000 clones, roughly 90% being singletons. The sample in question was peripheral blood, obtained on day 0 of AZD1222 vaccination. Every receptor here comes from an adult in good health. CDR3s include the opening cysteine and the closing phenylalanine or tryptophan. Each record gives: CDR3 protein, J gene, V gene, clone size. Where a row states a size, it is once, few, many or the class of an expanded clone; other rows omit it.

CDR3aa: CAWSVRVQGRNTEAFF
j_gene: TRBJ1-1
v_gene: TRBV30
abundance: -

CDR3aa: CASSEYRGSSGANVLTF
j_gene: TRBJ2-6
v_gene: TRBV2
abundance: -

CDR3aa: CASSDQGRDGYTF
j_gene: TRBJ1-2
v_gene: TRBV5-4
abundance: -

CDR3aa: CSVEVALPGEQYF
j_gene: TRBJ2-7
v_gene: TRBV29-1
abundance: -

CDR3aa: CASSQEGTSFRETQYF
j_gene: TRBJ2-5
v_gene: TRBV3-1/TRBV3-2
abundance: -

CDR3aa: CAISRLAEKYNEQFF
j_gene: TRBJ2-1
v_gene: TRBV10-3
abundance: -

CDR3aa: CASSKASTDTQYF
j_gene: TRBJ2-3
v_gene: TRBV21-1
abundance: -

CDR3aa: CASSLEREWSGEQYF
j_gene: TRBJ2-7
v_gene: TRBV7-9
abundance: few

CDR3aa: CASSEGAAPTNEKLFF
j_gene: TRBJ1-4
v_gene: TRBV2
abundance: -

CDR3aa: CASSVGQGDSPLHF
j_gene: TRBJ1-6
v_gene: TRBV9
abundance: -

CDR3aa: CASSLSSGGLGDQYF
j_gene: TRBJ2-7
v_gene: TRBV5-1
abundance: once

CDR3aa: CASSGGNQPQHF
j_gene: TRBJ1-5
v_gene: TRBV27
abundance: -

CDR3aa: CASSPSGQGYEQYF
j_gene: TRBJ2-7
v_gene: TRBV6-5
abundance: -

CDR3aa: CASSPFDRGDTEAFF
j_gene: TRBJ1-1
v_gene: TRBV9
abundance: -

CDR3aa: CASSISGRYTEAFF
j_gene: TRBJ1-1
v_gene: TRBV19
abundance: -

CDR3aa: CASSQRQREGETQYF
j_gene: TRBJ2-5
v_gene: TRBV14
abundance: -

CDR3aa: CASSFPGQSANEQYF
j_gene: TRBJ2-7
v_gene: TRBV5-4
abundance: -

CDR3aa: CASSGTAQATHSNQPQHF
j_gene: TRBJ1-5
v_gene: TRBV11-2
abundance: -

CDR3aa: CASSKQGAEAFF
j_gene: TRBJ1-1
v_gene: TRBV7-9
abundance: few

CDR3aa: CASSPGQGFETQYF
j_gene: TRBJ2-5
v_gene: TRBV11-3
abundance: -

CDR3aa: CASRRRNYNSYNEQFF
j_gene: TRBJ2-1
v_gene: TRBV28
abundance: -

CDR3aa: CASSLIGGLPTGDTQYF
j_gene: TRBJ2-3
v_gene: TRBV28
abundance: once

CDR3aa: CASSVAIQATNTEAFF
j_gene: TRBJ1-1
v_gene: TRBV9
abundance: -

CDR3aa: CASSQEFRDRGPSGNTIYF
j_gene: TRBJ1-3
v_gene: TRBV3-1/TRBV3-2
abundance: -

CDR3aa: CASSLDNIQYF
j_gene: TRBJ2-4
v_gene: TRBV7-2
abundance: once

CDR3aa: CASSQEATSGGEQFF
j_gene: TRBJ2-1
v_gene: TRBV4-3
abundance: -

CDR3aa: CASSIDHAGGTGELFF
j_gene: TRBJ2-2
v_gene: TRBV19
abundance: -

CDR3aa: CASSPDRGRAQYF
j_gene: TRBJ2-5
v_gene: TRBV7-3
abundance: few

CDR3aa: CASSIEGTDTGELFF
j_gene: TRBJ2-2
v_gene: TRBV19
abundance: once

CDR3aa: CSARTSGELFF
j_gene: TRBJ2-2
v_gene: TRBV20-1
abundance: once

CDR3aa: CASSFEVRYNEQFF
j_gene: TRBJ2-1
v_gene: TRBV7-9
abundance: -

CDR3aa: CSVTGTGAHGYTF
j_gene: TRBJ1-2
v_gene: TRBV29-1
abundance: -

CDR3aa: CASGTGGEGYTF
j_gene: TRBJ1-2
v_gene: TRBV27
abundance: -

CDR3aa: CASSNRYGYTF
j_gene: TRBJ1-2
v_gene: TRBV7-2
abundance: -

CDR3aa: CAWSRQASGNTIYF
j_gene: TRBJ1-3
v_gene: TRBV30
abundance: -

CDR3aa: CASSRYRDRGPSNYGYTF
j_gene: TRBJ1-2
v_gene: TRBV3-1/TRBV3-2
abundance: -

CDR3aa: CASTRDRSFNEQFF
j_gene: TRBJ2-1
v_gene: TRBV7-2
abundance: -

CDR3aa: CASSALLRSGGRRTDTQYF
j_gene: TRBJ2-3
v_gene: TRBV11-2
abundance: once

CDR3aa: CASSLILNSPLHF
j_gene: TRBJ1-6
v_gene: TRBV27
abundance: -